Below are 11 T cell receptor beta chains sequenced from a single sample in a study of T cell changes during pregnancy in multiple sclerosis. Using immunoSEQ multiplex PCR, the repertoire was profiled, and TCRdb retains in-frame clones only, with some absent. The data show 120,000 or so clones, with 93% seen just once and roughly 6% held by the top ten. The material was peripheral blood, obtained before pregnancy. Receptors were obtained from a female donor with multiple sclerosis, enrolled in a pregnancy study.

This clone occurred a few times. The gene calls are TRBV6-6 and TRBJ2-6, with 12 positions matching TRBD1. From germline, CDR1 is MNHNY and CDR2 SVGAGI (reference sequence). Trimming took 6 bases from V and 2 from J; bases not matched to a gene: 2. This CDR3 has 16 residues. The CDR3 is CASRGQGAAGANVLTF. Here the CDR3 DNA reads TGTGCCAGCAGGGGACAGGGGGCGGCTGGGGCCAACGTCCTGACTTTC.

V is TRBV11-2 and J is TRBJ1-4, with a possible D match to TRBD1 (6 bases). Trimming removed 1 base from V and 13 bases from J, with 16 bases in between. Per the germline V gene, CDR1 is SGHAT and CDR2 is FQNNGV. This CDR3 is built from 14 residues. The CDR3 here is CASSLADGQPLLFF. In DNA form, the CDR3 reads TGTGCCAGCAGCTTAGCGGACGGACAGCCACTACTGTTTTTT.

The chain uses TRBV14 and TRBJ1-1; D ambiguous. The V gene lost 1 base and the J gene lost 4 bases, with 13 bases spanning the gap. From germline, CDR1 is SGHDN and CDR2 FVKESK. The CDR3 has 15 residues. The CDR3 region is CASSQVRAARTEAFF. The CDR3 bases are TGTGCCAGCAGCCAAGTTCGAGCCGCACGCACTGAAGCTTTCTTT.

This rearrangement joins TRBV19 to TRBJ1-2, with D perhaps TRBD1 (6 bases). Germline CDR1 and CDR2: LNHDA and SQIVND (reference sequence). Trimming took off 8 bases at V and 3 bases at J, with 19 bases between the two ends. This CDR3 is built from 15 residues. The CDR3 DNA reads as TGTGCCAGTTCCGTTGCCGGGGGGCTTCACTATGGCTACACCTTC. Its translation is CASSVAGGLHYGYTF.

The V call is TRBV28, the J call TRBJ2-7, with 9 bases that match TRBD2. The ends lost 4 bases at V and 6 bases at J; junction bases unmatched: 13. This CDR3 is 16 amino acids long. The germline V gene has CDR1 MDHEN and CDR2 SYDVKM. The CDR3 region is CASSSPSPGLASEQYF. The CDR3 DNA reads TGTGCCAGCAGTTCACCCTCCCCGGGACTAGCAAGCGAGCAGTACTTC.

V is TRBV6-1 and J is TRBJ1-5; D is unresolved. Germline CDR1 MNHNS, CDR2 SASEGT. CDR3 length equals 12 residues. Trimming left V 3 bases short and J 5 bases short, with 5 bases between. The CDR3 reads CASSDPDQPQHF. Here the CDR3 DNA reads TGTGCCAGCAGTGACCCCGATCAGCCCCAGCATTTT.

V usage is TRBV25-1 and J usage is TRBJ1-3; TRBD1 agrees at 10 bases. The length of the CDR3 is 16 residues. From germline, CDR1 is MGHDK and CDR2 SYGVNS. Trimming removed 6 bases from V and 0 bases from J; junction bases left unmatched: 5. In DNA form, the CDR3 reads TGTGCCAGCAGGGGGACAGGGGCATACTCTGGAAACACCATATATTTT. It codes for CASRGTGAYSGNTIYF.

The chain uses TRBV7-2 and TRBJ2-5, with TRBD2 identical over 12 bases. The junction had 7 bases not matched to a gene; V was cut back by 1 base and J by 4 bases. CDR1 is SGHTA, CDR2 FQGNSA, per germline. The CDR3 covers 17 residues. DNA for the CDR3: TGTGCCAGCAGCTTAGTCGGACTAGCGGGGTTTGGAGAGACCCAGTACTTC. Encoded protein: CASSLVGLAGFGETQYF.

The chain combines TRBV10-1 with TRBJ2-2; D may be TRBD2 (6 bases). The germline V gene encodes CDR1 WNHNN and CDR2 SYGVQD (reference sequence). Trimming took off 4 bases at V and 6 bases at J, with 9 bases between the two ends. The CDR3 is 13 residues long. The CDR3 sequence: CASSAGVPGELFF. In nucleotides, the CDR3 is TGCGCCAGCAGTGCGGGGGTCCCCGGGGAGCTGTTTTTT.

This chain links TRBV2 with TRBJ2-3, with 8 bases aligning to TRBD2. The CDR3 consists of 16 residues. V lost 5 bases to trimming and J lost 3 bases; unmatched junction nucleotides: 10. Germline V gene sequence: CDR1 SNHLY, CDR2 FYNNEI. This CDR3 reads CASSQKGLVRTDTQYF. The CDR3 region has the DNA TGTGCCAGCAGTCAAAAGGGACTAGTTAGGACAGATACGCAGTATTTT.

The chain recombines TRBV7-2 with TRBJ1-1; D perhaps matches TRBD1 (5 bases). This CDR3 has 16 residues. Trimming removed 1 base from V and 0 bases from J, with 12 bases in between. Germline CDR1 SGHTA, CDR2 FQGNSA. The chain's CDR3 is CASSLGDRGMNTEAFF. As DNA, the CDR3 is TGTGCCAGCAGCTTAGGCGACAGAGGCATGAACACTGAAGCTTTCTTT.